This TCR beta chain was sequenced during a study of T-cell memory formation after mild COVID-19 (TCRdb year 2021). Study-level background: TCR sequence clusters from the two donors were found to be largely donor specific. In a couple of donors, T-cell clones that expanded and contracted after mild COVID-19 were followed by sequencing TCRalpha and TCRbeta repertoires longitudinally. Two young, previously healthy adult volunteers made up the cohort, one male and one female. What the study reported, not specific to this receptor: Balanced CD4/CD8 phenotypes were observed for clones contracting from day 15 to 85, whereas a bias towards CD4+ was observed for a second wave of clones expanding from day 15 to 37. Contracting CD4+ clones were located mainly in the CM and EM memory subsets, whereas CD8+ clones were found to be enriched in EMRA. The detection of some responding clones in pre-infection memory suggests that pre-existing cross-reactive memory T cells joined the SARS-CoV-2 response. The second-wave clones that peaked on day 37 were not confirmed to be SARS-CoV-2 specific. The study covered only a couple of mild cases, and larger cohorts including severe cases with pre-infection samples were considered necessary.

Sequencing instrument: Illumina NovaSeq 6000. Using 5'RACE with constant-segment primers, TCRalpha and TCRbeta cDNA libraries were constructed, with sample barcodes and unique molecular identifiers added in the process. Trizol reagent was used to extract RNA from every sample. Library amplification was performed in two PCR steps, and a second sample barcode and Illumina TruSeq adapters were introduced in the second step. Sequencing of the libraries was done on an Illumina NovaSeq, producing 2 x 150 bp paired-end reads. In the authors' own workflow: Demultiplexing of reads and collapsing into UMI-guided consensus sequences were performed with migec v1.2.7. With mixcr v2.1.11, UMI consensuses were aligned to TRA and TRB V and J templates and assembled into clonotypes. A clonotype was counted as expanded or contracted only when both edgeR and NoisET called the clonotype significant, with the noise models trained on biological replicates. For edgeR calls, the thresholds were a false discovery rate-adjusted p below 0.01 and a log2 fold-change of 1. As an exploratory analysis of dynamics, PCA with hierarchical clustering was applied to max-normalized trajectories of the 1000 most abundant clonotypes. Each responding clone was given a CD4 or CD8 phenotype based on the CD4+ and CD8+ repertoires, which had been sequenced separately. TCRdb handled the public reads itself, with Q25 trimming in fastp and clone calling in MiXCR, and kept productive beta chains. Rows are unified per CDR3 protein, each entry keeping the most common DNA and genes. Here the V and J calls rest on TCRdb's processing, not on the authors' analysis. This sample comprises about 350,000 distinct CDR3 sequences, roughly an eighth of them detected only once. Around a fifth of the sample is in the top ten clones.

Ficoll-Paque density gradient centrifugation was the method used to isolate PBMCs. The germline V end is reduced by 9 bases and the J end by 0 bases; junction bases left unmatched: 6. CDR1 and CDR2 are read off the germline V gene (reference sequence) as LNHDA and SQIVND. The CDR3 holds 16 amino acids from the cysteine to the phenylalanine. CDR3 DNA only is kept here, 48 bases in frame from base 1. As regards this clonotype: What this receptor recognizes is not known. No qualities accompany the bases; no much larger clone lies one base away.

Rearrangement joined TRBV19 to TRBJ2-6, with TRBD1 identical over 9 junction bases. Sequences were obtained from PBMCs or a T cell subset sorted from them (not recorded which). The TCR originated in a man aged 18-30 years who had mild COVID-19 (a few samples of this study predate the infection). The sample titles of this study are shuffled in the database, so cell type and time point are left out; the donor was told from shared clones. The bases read TGTGCCAGCCGGACAGGGGTGGTCTCTGGGGCCAACGTCCTGACTTTC. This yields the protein CASRTGVVSGANVLTF.